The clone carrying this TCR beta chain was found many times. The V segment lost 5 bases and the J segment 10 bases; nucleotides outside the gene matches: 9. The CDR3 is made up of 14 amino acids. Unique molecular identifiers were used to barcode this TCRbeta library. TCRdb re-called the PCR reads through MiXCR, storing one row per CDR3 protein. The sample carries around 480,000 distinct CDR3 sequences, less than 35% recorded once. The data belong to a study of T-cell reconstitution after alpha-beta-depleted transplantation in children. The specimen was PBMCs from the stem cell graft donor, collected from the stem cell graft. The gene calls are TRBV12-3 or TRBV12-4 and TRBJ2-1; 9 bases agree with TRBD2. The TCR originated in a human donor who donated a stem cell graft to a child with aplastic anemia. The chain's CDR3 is CASSRAAGGKEQFF. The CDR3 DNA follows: TGTGCCAGCAGTCGCGCAGCGGGAGGAAAAGAGCAGTTCTTC.